These 10 T cell receptor beta chains were sequenced from one sample in a study of blood T cell repertoires in COVID-19. TCRdb's copy holds only in-frame clones and misses some; the assay was immunoSEQ multiplex PCR. The sample includes roughly 180,000 clones, approximately 86% of them seen just once. The sample comprised peripheral blood. Receptor source: a man aged 18 to 29 with acute or convalescent COVID-19.

The rearrangement joins TRBV24-1 to TRBJ1-2, with TRBD1 matching 7 bases. With 4 bases clipped from V and 7 bases from J, the junction kept 8 bases outside the gene matches. Germline values: CDR1 KGHDR, CDR2 SFDVKD. The CDR3 consists of 14 residues. CDR3 amino acids: CATSDPGTESGYTF. CDR3 in DNA: TGTGCCACCAGTGACCCCGGGACAGAGAGTGGCTACACCTTC.

The rearrangement joins TRBV11-2 to TRBJ2-1; TRBD1 is a possible D gene (6 bases). The CDR3 is 15 residues long. The V and J ends lost 5 bases and 9 bases respectively, with 20 bases between them. Germline V gene sequence: CDR1 SGHAT, CDR2 FQNNGV. CDR3 in amino acids: CASSPKVQGNAEQFF. CDR3 coding DNA: TGTGCCAGCAGCCCAAAGGTACAGGGTAACGCTGAGCAGTTCTTC.

The chain employs TRBV19 and TRBJ1-4, with TRBD1 as a possible D gene (5 bases). CDR1 is LNHDA, CDR2 SQIVND, per germline (reference sequence). V was clipped by 5 bases and J by 0 bases, with 10 bases between them. The length of the CDR3 is 15 residues. The CDR3 DNA reads as TGTGCCAGTAGTCGGGCGGGACCAACTAATGAAAAACTGTTTTTT. Its protein product is CASSRAGPTNEKLFF. Together with reference TRBV19 and TRBJ1-4, the CDR3 gives the full variable domain: DGGITQSPKYLFRKEGQNVTLSCEQNLNHDAMYWYRQDPGQGLRLIYYSQIVNDFQKGDIAEGYSVSREKKESFPLTVTSAQKNPTAFYLCASSRAGPTNEKLFFGSGTQLSVL.

V is TRBV7-2 and J is TRBJ2-1, with 8 bases that match TRBD2. CDR3 length equals 15 residues. Germline loops: CDR1 SGHTA, CDR2 FQGNSA. J was trimmed by 6 bases and V by 8 bases; bases with no gene match: 12. The CDR3 loop reads CASAPWRGEVNEQFF. Written as DNA, the CDR3 is TGTGCCAGCGCGCCGTGGCGGGGGGAAGTCAATGAGCAGTTCTTC.

This clone was counted between two and nine times. V and J are TRBV5-4 and TRBJ1-2, with D possibly being TRBD1 (6 bases). V was trimmed by 3 bases and J by 7 bases, leaving 19 bases between them. Germline V gene lookup returns CDR1 SGHNT and CDR2 YYREEE (reference sequence). The CDR3 length is 15 residues. CDR3 DNA: TGTGCCAGCAGCTCGAAAGGGGGGGGCGCCGGTGGCTACACCTTC. Amino acid sequence: CASSSKGGGAGGYTF.

This clone was seen a handful of times. The V call is TRBV7-2, the J call TRBJ2-1; 11 bases line up with TRBD2. Germline CDR1 reads SGHTA; CDR2 reads FQGNSA. The CDR3 has 17 amino acids. Unmatched junction bases numbered 9, after V lost 4 bases and J lost 4 bases. The CDR3: CASSSPGLADVYNEQFF. The CDR3, as DNA: TGTGCCAGCAGCTCCCCGGGACTAGCGGATGTGTACAATGAGCAGTTCTTC. Full variable domain (outside the CDR3, taken from reference TRBV7-2 and TRBJ2-1): GAGVSQSPSNKVTEKGKDVELRCDPISGHTALYWYRQSLGQGLEFLIYFQGNSAPDKSGLPSDRFSAERTGGSVSTLTIQRTQQEDSAVYLCASSSPGLADVYNEQFFGPGTRLTVL.

V is TRBV27 and J is TRBJ2-3, with D tentatively TRBD2 (5 bases). This CDR3 is 14 amino acids long. CDR1 and CDR2 (germline): MNHEY, SMNVEV (reference sequence). V was trimmed by 5 bases and J by 4 bases, leaving 13 bases between them. The CDR3 loop is CASSPVEAADTQYF. The CDR3 DNA is TGTGCCAGCAGTCCCGTAGAAGCGGCAGATACGCAGTATTTT.

The chain joins TRBV5-5 to TRBJ1-5; D is perhaps TRBD1 (6 bases). The CDR3 length is 15 residues. Per the germline V gene, CDR1 is SGHKS and CDR2 is YYEKEE (reference sequence). V gave up 4 bases and J gave up 4 bases, with 15 bases separating them. CDR3 sequence reads: CASSQVGQLNQPQHF. The CDR3 nucleotides read TGTGCCAGCAGCCAAGTAGGACAGTTAAATCAGCCCCAGCATTTT.

J is TRBJ2-4 and V is TRBV6-5, with unresolved D. Germline loops: CDR1 MNHEY, CDR2 SVGAGI. The V end was cut by 0 bases, the J end by 3 bases, with 9 bases between. The CDR3 is 15 residues long. The DNA of the CDR3 is TGTGCCAGCAGTTACTCGACGCGCGGCAAAAACATTCAGTACTTC. It is translated as CASSYSTRGKNIQYF.

The table lists this clone with a few counts. The chain has TRBV30 and TRBJ1-1; 8 bases match TRBD1. Germline V gives CDR1 GTSNPN, CDR2 SVGIG (reference sequence). The CDR3 sequence is 10 residues long. V dropped 5 bases and J dropped 8; count of bases not matched to a gene: 1. The CDR3: CAWGTGEAFF. DNA for the CDR3: TGTGCCTGGGGGACAGGCGAAGCTTTCTTT.